Listed here are 5 T cell receptor beta chains from one sample, sequenced in a study of T-cell memory formation after mild COVID-19. TCRdb analysed the 5' RACE reads with MiXCR anew, one entry per CDR3 protein. This table has approximately 500,000 distinct CDR3 sequences, about 23% appearing once. The sequenced material came from PBMCs or a T cell subset sorted from them (not recorded which). Receptor source: an adult woman who had mild COVID-19 (a few samples of this study predate the infection). Cell type and time point are not known.

The gene calls are TRBV6-1 and TRBJ2-3, with 10 bases fitting TRBD1. CDR3 length: 16 amino acids. Germline V gene sequence: CDR1 MNHNS, CDR2 SASEGT. After removal of 5 bases from V and 5 bases from J, the junction contained 10 bases not matched to a gene. Written as DNA, the CDR3 is TGTGCCAGCAGTCCAAACCCGGGACAGGGGAGAGATACGCAGTATTTT. Its protein product is CASSPNPGQGRDTQYF.

The rearrangement joins TRBV10-3 to TRBJ1-6; 7 positions match TRBD1. The V segment lost 6 bases and the J segment 6 bases; nucleotides outside the gene matches: 8. The CDR3 is 15 residues long. Per germline, CDR1 ENHRY and CDR2 SYGVKD. The CDR3 is CAISRNRDSNSPLHF. Written as DNA, the CDR3 is TGTGCCATCAGCCGTAACCGGGACAGTAATTCACCCCTCCACTTT.

V and J are TRBV19 and TRBJ1-6; 10 bases map to TRBD1. CDR3 length: 13 residues. The germline V gene has CDR1 LNHDA and CDR2 SQIVND (reference sequence). The junction had 5 bases not matched to a gene; V was cut back by 6 bases and J by 12 bases. The CDR3 loop reads CASRRTGGIPLHF. CDR3 bases: TGTGCCAGTAGAAGGACAGGGGGGATACCCCTCCACTTT. Combining the CDR3 with reference TRBV19 and TRBJ1-6 gives the whole variable domain DGGITQSPKYLFRKEGQNVTLSCEQNLNHDAMYWYRQDPGQGLRLIYYSQIVNDFQKGDIAEGYSVSREKKESFPLTVTSAQKNPTAFYLCASRRTGGIPLHFGNGTRLTVT.

The rearrangement uses TRBV3-1 and TRBJ2-5; the D gene is possibly TRBD1 (6 bases). The germline V and J ends were trimmed by 4 bases and 2 bases, with 14 bases remaining between them. The germline gives CDR1 LGHDT, CDR2 YNNKEL (reference sequence). CDR3 size: 15 residues. The CDR3 sequence is CASSLRGTHQETQYF. CDR3 coding DNA: TGTGCCAGCAGCCTCAGAGGGACACATCAAGAGACCCAGTACTTC.

This chain connects TRBV19 to TRBJ1-1; 8 bases line up with TRBD1. This CDR3 spans 13 amino acids. With 1 base clipped from V and 10 bases from J, the junction kept 5 bases outside the gene matches. Germline assignment: CDR1 LNHDA and CDR2 SQIVND (reference sequence). The CDR3 DNA reads as TGTGCCAGTAGTATAGGACAGGGGCCTGGAGCTTTCTTT. Protein product: CASSIGQGPGAFF.